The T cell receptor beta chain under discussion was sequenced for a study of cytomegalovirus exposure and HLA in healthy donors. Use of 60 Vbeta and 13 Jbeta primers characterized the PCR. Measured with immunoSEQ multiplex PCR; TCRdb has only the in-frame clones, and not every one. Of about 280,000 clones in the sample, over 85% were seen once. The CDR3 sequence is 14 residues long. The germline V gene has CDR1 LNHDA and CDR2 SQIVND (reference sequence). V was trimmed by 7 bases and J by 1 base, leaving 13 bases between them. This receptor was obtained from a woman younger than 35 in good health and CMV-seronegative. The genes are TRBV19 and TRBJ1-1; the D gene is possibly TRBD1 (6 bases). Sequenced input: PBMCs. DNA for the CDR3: TGTGCCAGTAACCCCACAGGGCCGAACACTGAAGCTTTCTTT. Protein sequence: CASNPTGPNTEAFF.